This TCR beta chain was obtained from a study of blood T cell repertoires in COVID-19. Across the whole study: Sources were T cells, B-cell-depleted T cells, or PBMCs; the material itself was cDNA or gDNA.

CDR3 length equals 17 residues. The germline CDR1 and CDR2 sequences are MNHEY and SVGEGT. With 2 bases removed from V and 0 bases from J, the gap between germline ends came to 13 bases. In the original analysis: Estimation of nucleated cell counts was performed using reference gene primer amplification. TCRdb's copy holds only in-frame clones and misses some; the assay was immunoSEQ multiplex PCR. That table is the source of V, J and clone size, and D and trimming were worked out from the DNA. The sample carries about 42,000 clones, more than 70% recorded once. This chain connects TRBV6-2 or TRBV6-3 to TRBJ2-2, with D maybe TRBD1 (6 bases). Material: peripheral blood. This clonotype was sampled from a human donor in a cohort sampled during active COVID-19. The CDR3 loop is CASSYPGQPANTGELFF. The CDR3 DNA is TGTGCCAGCAGTTACCCGGGACAACCAGCGAACACCGGGGAGCTGTTTTTT.